This T cell receptor (beta chain) came from a study of siplizumab effects on memory and regulatory T cells. Whole-study findings and limits: Mappable CD4+ clones that were alloreactive averaged approximately 69% Treg-derived with siplizumab versus approximately 25% in controls. Memory T cells appeared less diverse than naive cells, which seemed to contribute substantially to alloresponse.

V shed 3 bases and J shed 3 bases, with 2 bases lying between them. This CDR3 has 12 amino acids. The germline gives CDR1 KGHSH, CDR2 LQKENI. As regards this clone: Its target is not known. Other DNA sequences of this sample code for an identical CDR3.

Measured with immunoSEQ multiplex PCR; TCRdb has only the in-frame clones, and not every one. Among about 82,000 clones listed, 87% were seen once. The V gene is TRBV18, the J gene TRBJ2-2; D is unresolved. The TCR originated in a human donor in good health. The sequenced material came from Tregs sorted from blood. DNA of the CDR3: TGTGCCAGCTCACCCGACACCGGGGAGCTGTTTTTT. This encodes CASSPDTGELFF.